This TCR beta chain was captured by sequencing in a study of blood T cell repertoires in COVID-19. Study-wide context: Specimens from acute and convalescent COVID-19 originated in the United States, Italy and Spain.

Original methodology: Cell counts per sample came from amplifying reference gene primers. Libraries were prepared by immunoSEQ multiplex PCR; TCRdb keeps only in-frame clonotypes and omits some of them. The V and J calls and clone size were taken over from that table, and D and trimming were inferred from the DNA. Among roughly 160,000 clones listed, about 88% were seen once. The CDR3 is 13 residues long. V gave up 4 bases and J gave up 3 bases; unmatched junction bases: 6. From germline, CDR1 is GTSNPN and CDR2 SVGIG (reference sequence). The clonotype was recovered from a man younger than 35 with acute or convalescent COVID-19. The rearrangement joins TRBV30 to TRBJ2-7, with 7 bases matching TRBD1. Sequenced input: peripheral blood. The CDR3 region is CAWTGTEDYEQYF. CDR3 DNA sequence: TGTGCCTGGACCGGGACAGAGGACTACGAGCAGTACTTC.